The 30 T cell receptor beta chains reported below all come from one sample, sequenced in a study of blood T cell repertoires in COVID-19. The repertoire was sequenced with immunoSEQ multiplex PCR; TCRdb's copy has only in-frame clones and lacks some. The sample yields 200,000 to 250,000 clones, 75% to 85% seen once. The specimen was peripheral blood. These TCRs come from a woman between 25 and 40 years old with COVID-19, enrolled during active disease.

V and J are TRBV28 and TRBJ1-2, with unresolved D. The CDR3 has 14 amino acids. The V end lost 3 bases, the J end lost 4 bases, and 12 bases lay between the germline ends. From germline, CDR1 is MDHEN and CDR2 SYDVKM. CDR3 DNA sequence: TGTGCCAGCAGTTTCCGCTTCCGGGGCTATGGCTACACCTTC. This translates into CASSFRFRGYGYTF.

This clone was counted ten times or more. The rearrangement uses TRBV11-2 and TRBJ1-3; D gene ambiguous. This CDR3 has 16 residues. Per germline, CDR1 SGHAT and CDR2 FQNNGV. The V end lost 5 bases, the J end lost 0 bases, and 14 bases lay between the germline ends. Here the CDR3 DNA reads TGTGCCAGCAGCCCGAGGGTACTGACCTCTGGAAACACCATATATTTT. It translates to CASSPRVLTSGNTIYF.

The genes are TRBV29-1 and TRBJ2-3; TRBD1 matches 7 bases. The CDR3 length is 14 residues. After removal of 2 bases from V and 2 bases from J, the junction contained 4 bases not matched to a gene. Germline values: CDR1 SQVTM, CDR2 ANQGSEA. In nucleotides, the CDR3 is TGCAGCGTTGAACTAGACAGGGCCACAGATACGCAGTATTTT. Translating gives CSVELDRATDTQYF.

CDR3: CASSSLRSTETQYF. CDR3 in DNA: TGTGCCAGCAGCTCCCTGCGTAGTACGGAGACCCAGTACTTC. This chain joins TRBV7-8 and TRBJ2-5; D remains ambiguous. V lost 4 bases and J 5 bases, leaving 14 bases between the germline ends. This CDR3 spans 14 amino acids. Germline CDR1 and CDR2: SGHVS and FQNEAQ.

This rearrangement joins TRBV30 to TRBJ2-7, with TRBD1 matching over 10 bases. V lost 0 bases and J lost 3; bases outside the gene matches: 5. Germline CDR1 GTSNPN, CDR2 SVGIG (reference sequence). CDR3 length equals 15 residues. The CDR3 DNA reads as TGTGCCTGGAGTGTAGGGACAGGGGTTATCTACGAGCAGTACTTC. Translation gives CAWSVGTGVIYEQYF.

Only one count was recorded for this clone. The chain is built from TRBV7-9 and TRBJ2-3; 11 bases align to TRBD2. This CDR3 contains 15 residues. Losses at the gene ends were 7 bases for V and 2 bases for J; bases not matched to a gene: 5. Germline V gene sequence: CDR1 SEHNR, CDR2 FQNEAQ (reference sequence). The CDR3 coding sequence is TGTGCCAGCACCACTAGCGGGGGATACACAGATACGCAGTATTTT. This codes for CASTTSGGYTDTQYF. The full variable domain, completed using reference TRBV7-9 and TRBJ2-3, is DTGVSQNPRHKITKRGQNVTFRCDPISEHNRLYWYRQTLGQGPEFLTYFQNEAQLEKSRLLSDRFSAERPKGSFSTLEIQRTEQGDSAMYLCASTTSGGYTDTQYFGPGTRLTVL.

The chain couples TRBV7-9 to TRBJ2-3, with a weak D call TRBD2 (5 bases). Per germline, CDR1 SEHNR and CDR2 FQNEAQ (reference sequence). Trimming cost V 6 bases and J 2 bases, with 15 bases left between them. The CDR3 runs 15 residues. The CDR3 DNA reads TGTGCCAGCAGTTACTCCGCGACTATCACAGATACGCAGTATTTT. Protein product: CASSYSATITDTQYF.

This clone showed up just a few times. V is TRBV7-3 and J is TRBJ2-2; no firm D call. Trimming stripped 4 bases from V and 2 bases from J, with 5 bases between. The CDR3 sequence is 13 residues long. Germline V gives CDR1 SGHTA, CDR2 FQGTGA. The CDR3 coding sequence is TGTGCCAGCAGCTCCCGTAACACCGGGGAGCTGTTTTTT. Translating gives CASSSRNTGELFF.

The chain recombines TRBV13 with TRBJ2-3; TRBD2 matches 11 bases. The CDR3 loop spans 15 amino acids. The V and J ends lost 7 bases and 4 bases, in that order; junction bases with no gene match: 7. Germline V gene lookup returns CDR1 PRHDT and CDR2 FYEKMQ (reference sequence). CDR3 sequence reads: CASMTSGKLSDTQYF. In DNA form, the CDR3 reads TGTGCCAGCATGACTAGCGGGAAATTATCAGATACGCAGTATTTT.

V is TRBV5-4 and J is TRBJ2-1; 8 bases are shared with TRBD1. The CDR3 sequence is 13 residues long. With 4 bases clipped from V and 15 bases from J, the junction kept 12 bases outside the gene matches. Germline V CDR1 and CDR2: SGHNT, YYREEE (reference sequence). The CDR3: CASSPSTGTGRFF. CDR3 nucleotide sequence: TGTGCCAGCAGCCCCTCTACCGGGACAGGCCGGTTCTTC.

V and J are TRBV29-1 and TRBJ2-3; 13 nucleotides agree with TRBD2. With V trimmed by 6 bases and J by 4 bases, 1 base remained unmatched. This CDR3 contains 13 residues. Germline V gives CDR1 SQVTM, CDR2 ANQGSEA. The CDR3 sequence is CSVGLAGADTQYF. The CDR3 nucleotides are TGCAGCGTCGGACTAGCGGGGGCAGATACGCAGTATTTT.

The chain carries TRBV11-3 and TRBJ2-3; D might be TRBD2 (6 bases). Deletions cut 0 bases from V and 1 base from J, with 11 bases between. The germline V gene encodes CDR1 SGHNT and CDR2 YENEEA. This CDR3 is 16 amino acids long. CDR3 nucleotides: TGTGCCAGCAGCTTAGACGGGGGAGATGGCACAGATACGCAGTATTTT. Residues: CASSLDGGDGTDTQYF. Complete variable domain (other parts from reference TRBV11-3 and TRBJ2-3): EAGVVQSPRYKIIEKKQPVAFWCNPISGHNTLYWYLQNLGQGPELLIRYENEEAVDDSQLPKDRFSAERLKGVDSTLKIQPAELGDSAVYLCASSLDGGDGTDTQYFGPGTRLTVL.

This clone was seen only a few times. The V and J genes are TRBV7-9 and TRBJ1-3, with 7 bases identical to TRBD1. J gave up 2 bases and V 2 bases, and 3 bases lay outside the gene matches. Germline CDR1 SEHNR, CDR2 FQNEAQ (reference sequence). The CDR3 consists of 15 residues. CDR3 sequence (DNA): TGTGCCAGCAGCTTACTGACAGGGACTGGAAACACCATATATTTT. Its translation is CASSLLTGTGNTIYF.

CDR3 in DNA: TGTGCCAGCAGCGAGTGGCGAGCGGGGGCCAACACAGATACGCAGTATTTT. Its translation is CASSEWRAGANTDTQYF. V and J are TRBV9 and TRBJ2-3; 8 nucleotides agree with TRBD2. CDR3 length: 17 residues. Germline loops: CDR1 SGDLS, CDR2 YYNGEE. V shed 3 bases and J 2 bases; nucleotides not matched to a gene: 11.

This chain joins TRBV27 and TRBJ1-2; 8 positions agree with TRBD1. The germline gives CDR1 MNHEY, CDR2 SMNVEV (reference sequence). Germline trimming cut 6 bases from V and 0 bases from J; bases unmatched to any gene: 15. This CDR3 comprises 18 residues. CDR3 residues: CASSHLRGQGVSNYGYTF. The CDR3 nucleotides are TGTGCCAGCAGCCATCTCAGGGGGCAGGGCGTCTCTAACTATGGCTACACCTTC.

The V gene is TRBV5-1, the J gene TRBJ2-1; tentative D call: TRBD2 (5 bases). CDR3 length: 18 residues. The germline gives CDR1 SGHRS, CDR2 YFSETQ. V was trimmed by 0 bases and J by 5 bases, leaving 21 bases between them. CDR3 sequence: CASSLARPGNRRDNEQFF. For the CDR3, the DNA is TGCGCCAGCAGCTTGGCCAGGCCCGGGAATAGGAGAGACAATGAGCAGTTCTTC.

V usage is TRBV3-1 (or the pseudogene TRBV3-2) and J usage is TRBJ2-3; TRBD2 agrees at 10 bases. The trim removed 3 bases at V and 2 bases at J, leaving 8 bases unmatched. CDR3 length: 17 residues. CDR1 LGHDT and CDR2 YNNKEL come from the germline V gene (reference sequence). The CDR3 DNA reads TGTGCCAGCAGCCATTTAATAGCGGGGGGATTCACAGATACGCAGTATTTT. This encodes CASSHLIAGGFTDTQYF.

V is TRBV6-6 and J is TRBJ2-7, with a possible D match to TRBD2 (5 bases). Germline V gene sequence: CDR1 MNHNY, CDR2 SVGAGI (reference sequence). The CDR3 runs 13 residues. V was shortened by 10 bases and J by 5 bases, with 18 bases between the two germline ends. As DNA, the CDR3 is TGTGCCAACCCCCCACTAGGGCGAGACGAGCAGTACTTC. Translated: CANPPLGRDEQYF.

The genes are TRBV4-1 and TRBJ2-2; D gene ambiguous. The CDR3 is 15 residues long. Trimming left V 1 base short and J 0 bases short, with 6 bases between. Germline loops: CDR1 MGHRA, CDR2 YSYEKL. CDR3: CASSQVLTNTGELFF. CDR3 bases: TGCGCCAGCAGCCAAGTCCTAACGAACACCGGGGAGCTGTTTTTT.

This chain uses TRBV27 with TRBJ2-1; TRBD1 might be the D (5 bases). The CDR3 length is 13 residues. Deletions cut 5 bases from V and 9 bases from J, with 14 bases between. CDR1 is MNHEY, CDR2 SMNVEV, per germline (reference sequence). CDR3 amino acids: CASSHNRDSEQFF. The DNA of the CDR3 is TGTGCCAGCAGTCATAATCGCGACAGTGAGCAGTTCTTC.

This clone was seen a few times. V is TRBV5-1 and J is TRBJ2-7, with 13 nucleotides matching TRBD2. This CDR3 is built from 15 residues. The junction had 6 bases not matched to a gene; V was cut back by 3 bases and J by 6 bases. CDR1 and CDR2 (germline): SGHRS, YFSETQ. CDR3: CASSSPTSGRAEQYF. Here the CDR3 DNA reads TGCGCCAGCAGCTCCCCAACTAGCGGGAGGGCCGAGCAGTACTTC.

The CDR3 sequence: CASSYLITGGANTGELFF. The CDR3, as DNA: TGTGCCAGCAGCTATCTAATTACAGGGGGCGCGAACACCGGGGAGCTGTTTTTT. V gene TRBV5-4 combines with J gene TRBJ2-2; 9 nucleotides line up with TRBD1. Per the germline V gene, CDR1 is SGHNT and CDR2 is YYREEE (reference sequence). The V and J ends lost 3 bases and 0 bases, in that order; junction bases with no gene match: 9. CDR3 length equals 18 residues.

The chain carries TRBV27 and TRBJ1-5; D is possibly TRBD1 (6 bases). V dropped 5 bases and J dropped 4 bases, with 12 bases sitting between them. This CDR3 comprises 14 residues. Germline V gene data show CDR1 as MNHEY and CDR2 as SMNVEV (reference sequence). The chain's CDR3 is CASSLHRVNQPQHF. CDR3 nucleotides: TGTGCCAGCAGTCTCCACAGGGTAAATCAGCCCCAGCATTTT.

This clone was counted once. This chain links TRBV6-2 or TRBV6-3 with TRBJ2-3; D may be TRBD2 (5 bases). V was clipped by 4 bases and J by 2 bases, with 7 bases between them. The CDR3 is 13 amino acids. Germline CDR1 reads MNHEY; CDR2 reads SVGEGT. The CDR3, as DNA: TGTGCCAGCAGTTTGACTATCACAGATACGCAGTATTTT. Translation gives CASSLTITDTQYF.

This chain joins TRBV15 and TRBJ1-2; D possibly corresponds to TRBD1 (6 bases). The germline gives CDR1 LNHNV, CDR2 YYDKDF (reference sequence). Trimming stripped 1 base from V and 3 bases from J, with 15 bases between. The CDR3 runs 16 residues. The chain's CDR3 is CATSRARGAIDYGYTF. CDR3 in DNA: TGTGCCACCAGCAGAGCACGGGGGGCAATCGACTATGGCTACACCTTC.

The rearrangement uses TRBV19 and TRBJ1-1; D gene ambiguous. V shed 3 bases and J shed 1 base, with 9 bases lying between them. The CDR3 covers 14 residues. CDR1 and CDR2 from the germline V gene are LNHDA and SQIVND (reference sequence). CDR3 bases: TGTGCCAGTAGTATCCGTGGAGCGAACACTGAAGCTTTCTTT. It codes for CASSIRGANTEAFF.

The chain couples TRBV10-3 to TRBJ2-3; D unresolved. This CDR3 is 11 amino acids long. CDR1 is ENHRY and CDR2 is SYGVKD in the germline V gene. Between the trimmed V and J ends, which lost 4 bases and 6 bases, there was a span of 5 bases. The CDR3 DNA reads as TGTGCCATCAGTGGAGCGGATACGCAGTATTTT. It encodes CAISGADTQYF.

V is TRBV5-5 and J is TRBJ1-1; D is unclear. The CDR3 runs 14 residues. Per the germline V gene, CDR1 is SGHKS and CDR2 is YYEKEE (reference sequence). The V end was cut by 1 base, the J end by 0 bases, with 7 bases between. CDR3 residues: CASSLNSMNTEAFF. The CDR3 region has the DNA TGTGCCAGCAGCTTGAACAGCATGAACACTGAAGCTTTCTTT.

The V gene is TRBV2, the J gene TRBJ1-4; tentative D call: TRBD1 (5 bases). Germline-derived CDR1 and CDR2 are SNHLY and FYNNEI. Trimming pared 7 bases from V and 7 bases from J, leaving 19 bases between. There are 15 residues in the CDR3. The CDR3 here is CASTELAGGSEKLFF. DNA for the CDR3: TGTGCCAGCACCGAATTGGCGGGGGGAAGTGAAAAACTGTTTTTT.

The CDR3 DNA is TGTGCCAGCAGCCTTTTAGCGGGGGGCTCCTACAATGAGCAGTTCTTC. Translated: CASSLLAGGSYNEQFF. J is TRBJ2-1 and V is TRBV28; TRBD2 aligns across 10 bases. CDR1 and CDR2 (germline): MDHEN, SYDVKM. Unmatched junction bases numbered 5, after V lost 6 bases and J lost 0 bases. The length of the CDR3 is 16 residues.